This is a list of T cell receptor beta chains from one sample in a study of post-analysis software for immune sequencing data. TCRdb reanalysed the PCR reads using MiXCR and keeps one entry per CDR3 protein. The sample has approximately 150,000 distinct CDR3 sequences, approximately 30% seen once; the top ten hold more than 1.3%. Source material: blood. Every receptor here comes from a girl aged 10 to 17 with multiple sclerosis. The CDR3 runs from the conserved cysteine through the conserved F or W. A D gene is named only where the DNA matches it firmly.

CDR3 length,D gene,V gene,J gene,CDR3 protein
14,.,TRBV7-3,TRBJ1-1,CASSLRHMNTEAFF
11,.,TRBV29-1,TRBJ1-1,CSVGVGGHAFF
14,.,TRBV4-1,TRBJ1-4,CASSQGAGNEKLFF
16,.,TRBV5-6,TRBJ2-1,CASIQGERKWRHEQFF
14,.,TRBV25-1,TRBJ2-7,CASSEDDPYYEQYF
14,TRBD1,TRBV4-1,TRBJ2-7,CASSLDRGSGEQYF
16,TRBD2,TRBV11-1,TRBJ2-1,CASRPGWGLDYSEQFF
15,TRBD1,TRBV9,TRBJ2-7,CASSVGDRGLYEQYF
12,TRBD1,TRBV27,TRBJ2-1,CASITGDSRQFF
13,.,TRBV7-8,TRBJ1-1,CASSLVEDTEAFF
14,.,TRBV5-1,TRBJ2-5,CASSSQGGTETQYF
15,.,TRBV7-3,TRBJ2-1,CASSLTMGEYNEQFF
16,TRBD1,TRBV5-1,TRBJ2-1,CASSLALDRGYNEQFF
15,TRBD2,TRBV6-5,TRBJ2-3,CASSYSPSGRDTQYF
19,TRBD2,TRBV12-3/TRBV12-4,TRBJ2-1,CASSLIGGLAGKPRNEQFF
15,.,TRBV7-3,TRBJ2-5,CASSASSGLQETQYF
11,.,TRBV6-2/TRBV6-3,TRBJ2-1,CASSAGNEQFF
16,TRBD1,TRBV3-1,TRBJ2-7,CASSRPRQGTSYEQYF
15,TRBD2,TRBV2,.,CASSEGVAGVYEQYF
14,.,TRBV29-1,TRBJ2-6,CSVTSGAGANVLTF
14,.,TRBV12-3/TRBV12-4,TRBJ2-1,CASSLLKFYNEQFF
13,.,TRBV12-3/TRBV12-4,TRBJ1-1,CASGEGDVGTAFF
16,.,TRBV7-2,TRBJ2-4,CASSSNLGLGVGIQYF
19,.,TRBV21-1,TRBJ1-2,CASSKAIPEGTTNNYGYTF
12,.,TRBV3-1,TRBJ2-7,CASSREPGQQYF
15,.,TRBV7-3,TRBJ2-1,CASSLSPSGYNEQFF
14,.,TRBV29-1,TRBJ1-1,CSALDSSMNTEAFF
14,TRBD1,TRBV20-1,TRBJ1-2,CSVVGDREPYGYTF